This TCR beta chain was captured by sequencing in a study of T-cell reconstitution after alpha-beta-depleted transplantation in children. The study, taken as a whole, reports: Hyperexpanded clones declined; after one year, newly produced T cells mostly supplied diversity. In patients about two months after transplant, alpha-beta T cells reportedly arose from several hundred expanded graft clones. Recipient T cells and thymic progenitors that survived gave rise to the high TCRbeta diversity observed at day 60 in some patients.

Germline V CDR1 and CDR2: SEHNR, FQNEAQ (reference sequence). This CDR3 is built from 16 residues. V gave up 4 bases and J gave up 5 bases; unmatched junction bases: 10. A library of TCRbeta sequences, prepared with unique molecular identifiers, was generated. TCRdb analysed the PCR reads with MiXCR anew, one entry per CDR3 protein. The top ten clones hold almost 6.5% of a sample with around 250,000 distinct CDR3 sequences, roughly 7.7% of them seen once. This clonotype was picked up many times. Its specificity is unknown. The source is a male patient between 5 and 17 years old who had a stem cell transplant for acute lymphoblastic leukemia, so the T cells may come from the graft donor. Sequences were derived from PBMCs, mostly from graft donor cells, sampled 180 days after TCRalphabeta/CD19-depleted stem cell transplant. The chain recombines TRBV7-9 with TRBJ2-1; 8 bases line up with TRBD2. The CDR3 DNA sequence: TGTGCCAGCAGCTCTCCAGCGGGAGAGGCGGACAATGAGCAGTTCTTC. It encodes CASSSPAGEADNEQFF.